The clone carrying this T cell receptor beta chain was detected a few times. Antigen: not known. Using a J-beta primer mix together with a sample-barcoded 5' primer, a second PCR was run for roughly 6 to 11 cycles. Each CDR3 protein gets one entry after TCRdb re-called the 5' RACE reads with MiXCR. The sample yields roughly 1.5 million distinct CDR3 sequences, 35% to 45% seen once. CDR1 and CDR2 (germline): SQVTM, ANQGSEA. There are 15 residues in the CDR3. J lost 4 bases, V lost 1 base, and 9 bases had no gene match. This sample is part of a study of blood T cells in healthy people across ages. Findings and limits, study-wide: Donor CMV status, an unknown factor, possibly confounded changes in expanded clonotypes. Both higher diversity and more naive CD4+ cells marked long-lived donors when set against aged donors.

The source is a woman between 18 and 30 years old in good health. Material: blood. V gene TRBV29-1 combines with J gene TRBJ1-2, with 7 bases lining up with TRBD1. CDR3 in amino acids: CSVEARDSSLYGYTF. The CDR3 coding sequence is TGCAGCGTTGAAGCCCGGGACAGCTCTCTCTATGGCTACACCTTC.